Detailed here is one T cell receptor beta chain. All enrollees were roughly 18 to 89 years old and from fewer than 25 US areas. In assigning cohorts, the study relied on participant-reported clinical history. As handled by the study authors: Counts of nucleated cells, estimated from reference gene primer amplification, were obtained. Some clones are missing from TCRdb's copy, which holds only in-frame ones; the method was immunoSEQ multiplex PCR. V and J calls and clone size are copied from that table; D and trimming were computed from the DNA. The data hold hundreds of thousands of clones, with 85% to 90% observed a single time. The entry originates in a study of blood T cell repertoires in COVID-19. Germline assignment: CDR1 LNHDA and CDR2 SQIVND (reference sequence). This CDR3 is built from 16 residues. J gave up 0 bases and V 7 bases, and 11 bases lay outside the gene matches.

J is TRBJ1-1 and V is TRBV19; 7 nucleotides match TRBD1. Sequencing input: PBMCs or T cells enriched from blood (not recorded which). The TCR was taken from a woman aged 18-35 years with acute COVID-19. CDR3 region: CASIKRQGVLNTEAFF. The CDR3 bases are TGTGCCAGTATTAAAAGACAGGGAGTATTGAACACTGAAGCTTTCTTT. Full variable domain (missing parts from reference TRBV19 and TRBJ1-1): DGGITQSPKYLFRKEGQNVTLSCEQNLNHDAMYWYRQDPGQGLRLIYYSQIVNDFQKGDIAEGYSVSREKKESFPLTVTSAQKNPTAFYLCASIKRQGVLNTEAFFGQGTRLTVV.